This T cell receptor beta chain appears in the sequencing data of a study of blood T cell repertoires in COVID-19 (dated by TCRdb to between 2020 and 2021). Background on the whole study: The collaborator samples originated in the United States, Italy and Spain and spanned the acute and convalescent phases of COVID-19. A de-identified subject ID, COVID-19 status, age in years and sex were almost always included in the sample metadata. HLA class I and class II types, where available, came from metadata supplied by the sample provider rather than from assay-based typing. The samples were drawn from two sources: the first 160 participants of the ongoing ImmuneRACE study, and over 950 subjects contributed by 6 global collaborators. The material from the prospective study consisted of cDNA or gDNA derived from T cells, B-cell-depleted T cells, or PBMCs. The repertoires were made available in a free public database intended to serve as a resource for research on the immune response to SARS-CoV-2. Subjects who had been exposed to COVID-19, were actively infected with it, or had recovered from it provided the deeply sampled blood TCRbeta repertoires that made up the dataset. Results the study describes overall, beyond this receptor: How much clinical and demographic metadata was included differed by source and by participant, and the metadata was provided uncurated.

This clone was detected only once. Its binding antigen is unknown. Per-base qualities were not stored, and no clone one base away is much larger. TCRbeta CDR3 regions were amplified from genomic DNA using the immunoSEQ Assay, a bias-controlled multiplex PCR. The authors processed their data as follows. Nucleated cell counts per sample were estimated from amplification of reference gene primers within the assay. To quantify the absolute abundance of each unique TCRbeta CDR3 rearrangement, sequence reads were collapsed and filtered. For each sample, productive Simpson clonality was calculated as the square root of Simpson's diversity index across productive rearrangements. Imported from immuneACCESS, the table was reduced by TCRdb to in-frame sequences with V and J called. These copies leave out some clones; in studies compared against another copy, an unresolved V gene accounts for under half, and the cause of the remainder is not known. D and trimming come from the DNA, and the V and J calls and clone size come from that table. The sample contains roughly 100,000 clones, roughly 84% of them found a single time. The top ten clonotypes cover around 13% of the sample.

Each collaborating institution followed its own protocols to collect whole blood in K2EDTA tubes. For TCRbeta analysis, collaborators shipped samples as frozen whole blood, isolated PBMCs, or DNA extracted from either of those sample types. The cysteine opens and the phenylalanine closes a CDR3 of 14 amino acids. Only the CDR3 DNA stays, 42 bases, in frame from base 1. V is pruned by 4 bases and J by 2 bases, leaving 4 bases of the junction without a gene match. As encoded in the germline V gene (reference sequence), CDR1 is PRHDT while CDR2 is FYEKMQ. Here the chain combines TRBV13 and TRBJ2-5, with 7 central nucleotides matching TRBD1. The source of this sequence is a human donor in a cohort sampled during active COVID-19. Sequencing used peripheral blood. The DNA sequence is given as TGTGCCAGCAGCTCCGGACAGGATCAAGAGACCCAGTACTTC. This encodes CASSSGQDQETQYF. Outside the CDR3, residues come from the reference TRBV13 and TRBJ2-5 proteins, so the full variable domain is: AAGVIQSPRHLIKEKRETATLKCYPIPRHDTVYWYQQGPGQDPQFLISFYEKMQSDKGSIPDRFSAQQFSDYHSELNMSSLELGDSALYFCASSSGQDQETQYFGPGTRLLVL.